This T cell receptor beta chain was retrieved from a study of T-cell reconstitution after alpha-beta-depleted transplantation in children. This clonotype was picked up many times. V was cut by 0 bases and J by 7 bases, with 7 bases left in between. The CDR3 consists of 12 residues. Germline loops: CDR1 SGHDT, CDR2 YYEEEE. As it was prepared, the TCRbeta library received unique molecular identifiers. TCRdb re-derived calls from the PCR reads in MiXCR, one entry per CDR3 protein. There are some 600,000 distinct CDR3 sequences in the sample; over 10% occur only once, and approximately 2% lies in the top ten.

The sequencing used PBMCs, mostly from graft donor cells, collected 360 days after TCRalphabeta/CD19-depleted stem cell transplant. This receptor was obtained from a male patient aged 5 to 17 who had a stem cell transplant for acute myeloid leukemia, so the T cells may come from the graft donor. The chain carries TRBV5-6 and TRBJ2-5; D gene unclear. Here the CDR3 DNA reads TGTGCCAGCAGCTTGGCCTGGGGGACCCAGTACTTC. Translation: CASSLAWGTQYF.